This is a list of T cell receptor beta chains from one sample in a study of type 1 regulatory T cells. The antigens these receptors bind are not known. MiXCR, run by TCRdb on the reads, gives a single entry per CDR3 protein. The repertoire holds under 75,000 distinct CDR3 sequences, with around 20% as singletons. The sample taken for sequencing was cultured type 1 regulatory T (Tr1) cells, either the whole culture or a sorted fraction (not recorded which). These receptors all stem from a human donor in good health. Both conserved end residues are part of each CDR3. A D gene is named only where the DNA matches it firmly. The size field is filled for only some rows; it gives once, few, many or a size class.

J: TRBJ2-7
D: NA
V: TRBV20-1
size: few
CDR3: CSARQVEQYF
DNA: TGCAGTGCTAGACAGGTCGAGCAGTACTTC

J: TRBJ2-1
D: NA
V: TRBV20-1
size: few
CDR3: CSARERDKVQFF
DNA: TGCAGTGCTAGGGAAAGGGACAAGGTGCAGTTCTTC

J: TRBJ2-3
D: TRBD2
V: TRBV7-9
size: few
CDR3: CASSFSGGTDTQYF
DNA: TGTGCCAGCAGCTTTAGCGGGGGCACAGATACGCAGTATTTT

J: TRBJ2-3
D: NA
V: TRBV20-1
size: few
CDR3: CSARVAGVTQYF
DNA: TGCAGTGCTAGAGTGGCAGGGGTTACGCAGTATTTT

J: TRBJ1-1
D: NA
V: TRBV28
size: NA
CDR3: CASKRGQAVGAFF
DNA: TGTGCCAGCAAAAGGGGCCAGGCGGTCGGAGCTTTCTTT

J: TRBJ2-3
D: TRBD2
V: TRBV20-1
size: once
CDR3: CSASPAAGDADTQYF
DNA: TGCAGTGCTAGCCCAGCCGCGGGAGATGCAGATACGCAGTATTTT

J: TRBJ2-1
D: TRBD2
V: TRBV20-1
size: NA
CDR3: CSASGRAEEQFF
DNA: TGCAGTGCTAGCGGGAGGGCCGAAGAGCAGTTCTTC

J: TRBJ1-3
D: NA
V: TRBV5-1
size: once
CDR3: CASRPPGADGNTIYF
DNA: TGCGCCAGCAGACCCCCGGGGGCGGACGGAAACACCATATATTTT

J: TRBJ2-1
D: NA
V: TRBV20-1
size: few
CDR3: CSARVGRDSEQFF
DNA: TGCAGTGCTAGAGTCGGGCGGGACAGTGAGCAGTTCTTC

J: TRBJ2-7
D: TRBD1
V: TRBV7-2
size: many
CDR3: CASIGTGTYEQYF
DNA: TGTGCCAGCATCGGGACAGGGACCTACGAGCAGTACTTC

J: TRBJ2-1
D: TRBD2
V: TRBV7-2
size: NA
CDR3: CASSLVAGGYGNEQFF
DNA: TGTGCCAGCAGCTTAGTGGCGGGAGGATACGGTAATGAGCAGTTCTTC

J: TRBJ2-1
D: NA
V: TRBV2
size: NA
CDR3: CASKGSGNEQFF
DNA: TGTGCAAGCAAGGGATCGGGGAATGAGCAGTTCTTC

J: TRBJ2-3
D: TRBD2
V: TRBV11-2
size: few
CDR3: CASSYSGRSGDTQYF
DNA: TGTGCCAGCAGTTATAGCGGGAGGTCGGGGGATACGCAGTATTTT

J: TRBJ1-1
D: TRBD1
V: TRBV5-1
size: many
CDR3: CASSVTGEGNTEAFF
DNA: TGCGCCAGCAGCGTAACAGGGGAGGGGAACACTGAAGCTTTCTTT

J: TRBJ1-1
D: NA
V: TRBV20-1
size: NA
CDR3: CSPVGPREAFF
DNA: TGCAGCCCCGTGGGGCCCCGGGAGGCTTTCTTT

J: TRBJ1-1
D: NA
V: TRBV15
size: NA
CDR3: CATSRDRPGVVTEAFF
DNA: TGTGCCACCAGCAGAGATCGGCCGGGGGTAGTCACTGAAGCTTTCTTT

J: TRBJ2-1
D: TRBD2
V: TRBV7-3
size: few
CDR3: CASSDDTSGSLYRYNEQFF
DNA: TGTGCCAGCAGCGACGATACTAGCGGGAGTTTATATCGCTACAATGAGCAGTTCTTC

J: TRBJ2-4
D: NA
V: TRBV5-1
size: many
CDR3: CASSLRGDQFSF
DNA: TGCGCCAGCAGCTTGAGGGGGGACCAGTTCTCCTTC

J: TRBJ1-2
D: NA
V: TRBV12-3/TRBV12-4
size: NA
CDR3: CASSPPTNYGYTF
DNA: TGTGCCAGCAGCCCTCCTACTAACTATGGCTACACCTTC

J: TRBJ2-6
D: NA
V: TRBV5-6
size: NA
CDR3: CAGSRRQPGANVLTF
DNA: TGTGCCGGCAGCCGGAGACAGCCTGGGGCCAACGTCCTGACTTTC

J: TRBJ2-1
D: TRBD1
V: TRBV15
size: NA
CDR3: CATGSLGTGMYEQFF
DNA: TGTGCCACCGGCAGCCTCGGGACAGGGATGTATGAGCAGTTCTTC

J: TRBJ2-2
D: NA
V: TRBV7-6
size: many
CDR3: CASSLVPSRTGELFF
DNA: TGTGCCAGCAGCTTAGTTCCTAGTCGCACCGGGGAGCTGTTTTTT

J: TRBJ1-5
D: NA
V: TRBV7-2
size: NA
CDR3: CASSLAPGSNQPQHF
DNA: TGTGCCAGCAGCTTAGCCCCAGGTAGCAATCAGCCCCAGCATTTT

J: TRBJ1-5
D: NA
V: TRBV20-1
size: few
CDR3: CSAIWGPQPQHF
DNA: TGCAGTGCTATATGGGGGCCCCAGCCCCAGCATTTT

J: TRBJ2-3
D: TRBD2
V: TRBV5-1
size: NA
CDR3: CASGDLAASTDTQYF
DNA: TGCGCCAGCGGGGATCTAGCGGCTAGCACAGATACGCAGTATTTT

J: TRBJ2-1
D: NA
V: TRBV12-3/TRBV12-4
size: few
CDR3: CASSFYGGPNEQFF
DNA: TGTGCCAGCAGTTTCTACGGGGGCCCCAATGAGCAGTTCTTC

J: TRBJ1-2
D: TRBD1
V: TRBV2
size: few
CDR3: CASSTLDRGQGGYTF
DNA: TGTGCCAGCAGTACTTTGGACAGGGGGCAAGGAGGCTACACCTTC

J: TRBJ2-3
D: NA
V: TRBV4-3
size: few
CDR3: CASSQDTEFRTDTQYF
DNA: TGCGCCAGCAGCCAAGATACAGAGTTTAGAACAGATACGCAGTATTTT

J: TRBJ2-5
D: NA
V: TRBV20-1
size: few
CDR3: CSASSTRRETQYF
DNA: TGCAGTGCTAGCAGTACTAGGAGAGAGACCCAGTACTTC

J: TRBJ1-5
D: NA
V: TRBV30
size: few
CDR3: CAFGTQGRQPQHF
DNA: TGTGCCTTCGGGACACAGGGACGTCAGCCCCAGCATTTT

J: TRBJ2-3
D: NA
V: TRBV3-1
size: NA
CDR3: CASRRAQITDTQYF
DNA: TGTGCCAGTAGAAGGGCTCAGATCACAGATACGCAGTATTTT